This T cell receptor (beta chain) was captured by sequencing in a study of response to subunit inactivated influenza vaccine. Study-level findings and limits: There was a suggestion from the authors that each seasonal influenza vaccination recruits few new T cells.

V was pared by 3 bases and J by 4 bases, with 10 bases between. Germline CDR1 SGHRS, CDR2 YFSETQ. The length of the CDR3 is 13 residues. One entry per CDR3 protein results from TCRdb running MiXCR on the RT-PCR reads. The sample comprises roughly 650,000 distinct CDR3 sequences, less than 15% of which are singletons, and 7.5% to 8% rests with the top ten. Ten or more counts support this clonotype. As yet, its antigen is unknown. Sample: PBMCs from blood, taken 14 to 15 days before vaccination. The TCR was taken from a man aged 45-60 years who received an inactivated influenza vaccine. V usage is TRBV5-1 and J usage is TRBJ2-5; D gene unclear. The CDR3 nucleotides read TGCGCCAGCAGCTATAGGCTAGGAGAGACCCAGTACTTC. Protein sequence: CASSYRLGETQYF. The variable domain in full, with the rest retrieved from reference TRBV5-1 and TRBJ2-5, is KAGVTQTPRYLIKTRGQQVTLSCSPISGHRSVSWYQQTPGQGLQFLFEYFSETQRNKGNFPGRFSGRQFSNSRSEMNVSTLELGDSALYLCASSYRLGETQYFGPGTRLLVL.